This TCR beta chain was captured in a study of T cells in Graves' hyperthyroidism and ophthalmopathy. Study results and caveats: Progression to ophthalmopathy was predicted a median of about six months early. Stable hyperthyroidism and ophthalmopathy were separated using 13 V-J signatures.

Amplified regions were TCR beta CDR3 sequences from RNA transcripts. In the first-round RT-PCR of the TCR CDR3, the HTBI primer set was used. Each CDR3 protein is one row after TCRdb ran MiXCR on the multiplex PCR reads. The sample has approximately 250,000 distinct CDR3 sequences, about 25% seen once; the top ten hold about a third. Ten or more counts support this clonotype. The antigen remains unidentified. Active moderate-to-severe ophthalmopathy, Clinical Activity Score at least 3, NOSPECS at least 4, under 3 months' duration. PBMCs stemmed from about 9.5 ml fresh peripheral blood. Trimming took 6 bases from V and 0 from J, leaving 17 bases between them. The germline CDR1 and CDR2 sequences are MNHEY and SVGEGT. The CDR3 runs to 16 residues.

Specimen: blood. The receptor was isolated from a woman aged 35 to 49 with Graves' ophthalmopathy. The chain combines TRBV6-2 or TRBV6-3 with TRBJ1-1; weak D call: TRBD1 (5 bases). The CDR3 loop reads CASRYEDSTMNTEAFF. The CDR3 DNA reads as TGTGCCAGCAGATACGAAGACAGTACCATGAACACTGAAGCTTTCTTT.